Given below is one T cell receptor (beta chain) in context. Using immunoSEQ multiplex PCR, the repertoire was profiled, and TCRdb retains in-frame clones only, with some absent. The sample carries 100,000 to 120,000 clones, roughly 80% recorded once. This entry belongs to a study of control samples from healthy donors and cancer patients. The CDR3 runs 16 residues. The germline gives CDR1 MNHEY, CDR2 SVGAGI. V lost 0 bases, J lost 5 bases, and 16 bases lay in between. The sequence was obtained from a woman aged 45-59 years in good health. The chain links TRBV6-5 to TRBJ1-2; TRBD1 is a possible D gene (6 bases). Sequencing was done on a sample of blood. CDR3 region: CASSYSTPGAEYGYTF. As DNA, the CDR3 is TGTGCCAGCAGTTACTCGACTCCGGGGGCAGAGTATGGCTACACCTTC.